This T cell receptor beta chain was sequenced for a study of CD8 T cells in Susac syndrome. Study-level findings and limits: Acknowledgment was made by the study that its TCR sequencing and HLA analysis involved a relatively small number of individuals.

Notes on this clonotype: Its antigen remains unknown.

Reverse transcription used roughly 0.45 to 1 ug RNA and random hexamers. immunoSEQ multiplex PCR amplified TCR beta CDR3 across 54 Vbeta, 13 Jbeta. TCRdb ran MiXCR on the immunoSEQ multiplex PCR reads and lists one entry per CDR3 protein. The table shows 100,000 to 150,000 distinct CDR3 sequences, with over 90% occurring only once. Looked up from germline, CDR1 is SGDLS and CDR2 is YYNGEE. Trimming took 4 bases from V and 4 from J; bases not matched to a gene: 4. The CDR3 spans 13 residues. Sequencing of TCR beta, carried out with a high-throughput approach, was applied to CD8+ and CD4+ T cells from the blood. Negative isolation was used for CD8+ and CD4+ T cells, and FACS enrichment was applied to TEMRA cells.

Sequencing was done on a sample of CD8+ T cells from PBMCs. This TCR was recovered from a human donor with multiple sclerosis. The V call is TRBV9, the J call TRBJ1-1, with TRBD1 matching over 7 bases. Here the CDR3 reads CASSNRGSTEAFF. Here the CDR3 DNA reads TGTGCCAGCAGCAACAGGGGAAGCACTGAAGCTTTCTTT.